This T cell receptor (beta chain) derives from a study of T cell responses to AZD1222 COVID-19 vaccine. Study information: Pooling was applied to second doses at about 4 or about 12 weeks.

To note about this clone: Its antigen remains unknown.

Data came from immunoSEQ multiplex PCR; TCRdb stores just in-frame clones and leaves some out. Seen here are fewer than 200,000 clones, around 93% observed once, and the top ten hold over 1.5%. This CDR3 has 15 residues. CDR1 MDHEN and CDR2 SYDVKM come from the germline V gene. Trimming removed 3 bases at V and 1 base at J, with 9 bases between. General study findings and limits: Vaccination with two AZD1222 doses was followed by a rise in Spike-specific TCR breadth and depth. Close to half of all spike-specific TCRs reportedly target regions of the variants that are unmutated. Seropositive status at baseline applied to only 5 to 7 AZD1222 recipients.

This sequence originates from an adult in good health. The rearrangement joins TRBV28 to TRBJ1-4; the D gene is possibly TRBD1 (5 bases). The sequences come from peripheral blood, collected on day 0 of AZD1222 vaccination. In nucleotides, the CDR3 is TGTGCCAGCAGTTTGAGCGGGGGAACTAATGAAAAACTGTTTTTT. Translating gives CASSLSGGTNEKLFF.